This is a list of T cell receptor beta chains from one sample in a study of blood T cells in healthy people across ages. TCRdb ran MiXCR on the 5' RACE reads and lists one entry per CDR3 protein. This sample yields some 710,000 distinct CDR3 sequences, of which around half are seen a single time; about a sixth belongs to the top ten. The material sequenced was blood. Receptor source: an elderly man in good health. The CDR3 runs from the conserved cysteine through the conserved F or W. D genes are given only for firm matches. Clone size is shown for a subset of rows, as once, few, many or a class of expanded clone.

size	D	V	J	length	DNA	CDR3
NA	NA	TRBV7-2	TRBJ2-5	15	TGTGCCAGCAGCTTTGTGCCAGGGACATCGGAGACCCAGTACTTC	CASSFVPGTSETQYF
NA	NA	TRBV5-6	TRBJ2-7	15	TGTGCCAGCAGCCCCGACGCGGGGTCTTTCTACGAGCAGTACTTC	CASSPDAGSFYEQYF
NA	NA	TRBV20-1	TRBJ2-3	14	TGCAGTGCCGAGGGGGGCCCCAGCACAGATACGCAGTATTTT	CSAEGGPSTDTQYF
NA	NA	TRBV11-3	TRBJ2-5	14	TGTGCCAGCAGCGCTCAAGTGGGGGCAGAGACCCAGTACTTC	CASSAQVGAETQYF
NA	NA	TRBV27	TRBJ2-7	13	TGTGCCAGCAGACGCGGCCCCCTCTACGAGCAGTACTTC	CASRRGPLYEQYF
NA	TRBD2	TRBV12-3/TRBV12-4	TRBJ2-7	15	TGTGCCAGCAGTTTGAGGACTAGCGGGAACAATGAGCAGTACTTC	CASSLRTSGNNEQYF
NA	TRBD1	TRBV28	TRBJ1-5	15	TGTGCCAGCAGTTTACCACGACAGGGAGATCAGCCCCAGCATTTT	CASSLPRQGDQPQHF
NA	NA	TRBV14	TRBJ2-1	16	TGTGCCAGCAGCCCCGGACGAGGGACAAATCCCTTGGAGCAGTTCTTC	CASSPGRGTNPLEQFF
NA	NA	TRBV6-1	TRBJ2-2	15	TGTGCCAGCACCAAACGGACTGATTTGGACGGGGAGCTGTTTTTT	CASTKRTDLDGELFF
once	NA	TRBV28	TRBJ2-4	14	TGTGCCAGCAGTTTGAGCGAGGGGAAAAACATTCAGTACTTC	CASSLSEGKNIQYF
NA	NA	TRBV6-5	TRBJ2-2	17	TGTGCCAGCAGTTACGCCTTTCGGACTTTGAACACCGGGGAGCTGTTTTTT	CASSYAFRTLNTGELFF
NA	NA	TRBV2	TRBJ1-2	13	TGTGCCAGCAGTGAAGGGAGGGGGGGAGGCTACACCTTC	CASSEGRGGGYTF
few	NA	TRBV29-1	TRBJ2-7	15	TGCAGCGTTGGGCCGGAGGACAGAGGCTCCTACGAGCAGTACTTC	CSVGPEDRGSYEQYF
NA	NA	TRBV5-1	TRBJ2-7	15	TGCGCCAGCAGCCCCCCGGGGCAAGCACCCTACGAGCAGTACTTC	CASSPPGQAPYEQYF
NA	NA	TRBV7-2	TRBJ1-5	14	TGTGCCAGCAGCTTACTAGTTACCAATCAGCCCCAGCATTTT	CASSLLVTNQPQHF
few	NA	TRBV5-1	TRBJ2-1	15	TGCGCCAGCAGCTCTAGGACCGGGGATTCCAGCGAGCAGTTCTTC	CASSSRTGDSSEQFF
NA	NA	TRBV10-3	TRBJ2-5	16	TGTGCCATCAGTGGGGGTAACACTAGTGTCAGCGAGACCCAGTACTTC	CAISGGNTSVSETQYF
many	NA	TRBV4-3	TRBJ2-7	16	TGCGCCAGCAGCCAAGATACAGGGTCGAGCTCCTACGAGCAGTACTTC	CASSQDTGSSSYEQYF
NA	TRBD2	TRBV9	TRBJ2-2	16	TGTGCCAGCAGCGTAGGGGCGGGAGGCACCACCGGGGAGCTGTTTTTT	CASSVGAGGTTGELFF
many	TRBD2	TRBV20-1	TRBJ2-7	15	TGCAGTGCTAGCCCCCCACTAGCGGGTGACTACGAGCAGTACTTC	CSASPPLAGDYEQYF
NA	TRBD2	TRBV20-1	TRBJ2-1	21	TGCAGTGCTAGCCGAGATGAGGCAGTTCCCCTCTTTAGCGGGGATTACAATGAGCAGTTCTTC	CSASRDEAVPLFSGDYNEQFF
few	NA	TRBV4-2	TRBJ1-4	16	TGTGCCAGCAGCCAAGTGGGGGGGACGGCTAATGAAAAACTGTTTTTT	CASSQVGGTANEKLFF
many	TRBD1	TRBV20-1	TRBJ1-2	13	TGCAGTGCTAGAGATTTGGGACAGGAGGGCTACACCTTC	CSARDLGQEGYTF
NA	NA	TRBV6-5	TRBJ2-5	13	TGTGCCAGCAGTTACGGCAGTCAAGAGACCCAGTACTTC	CASSYGSQETQYF
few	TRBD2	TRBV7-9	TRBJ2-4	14	TGTGCCAGCAGCTTAGTCGGGAGGCGGGACATTCAGTACTTC	CASSLVGRRDIQYF
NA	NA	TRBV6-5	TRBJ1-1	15	TGTGCCAGCAGTTCCGACAGAAATTTTAGGACTGAAGCTTTCTTT	CASSSDRNFRTEAFF